These 15 T cell receptor beta chains were all obtained from the same sample, sequenced in a study of blood T cells in healthy people across ages. Through a sample-barcoded 5' primer and a J-beta primer mix, a second PCR was run for roughly 7 to 11 cycles. TCRdb reanalysed the 5' RACE reads using MiXCR and keeps one entry per CDR3 protein. The sample contains 1.4 million to 1.5 million distinct CDR3 sequences, about 40% of which appear only once. Source material: blood. The receptor set was obtained from a woman aged 18-29 years in good health.

A few counts support this clonotype. The chain joins TRBV4-1 to TRBJ1-1; weak D call: TRBD1 (5 bases). The germline gives CDR1 MGHRA, CDR2 YSYEKL. The CDR3 contains 15 residues. Trimming pared 1 base from V and 0 bases from J, leaving 9 bases between. This chain's CDR3 is CASSQGGFMNTEAFF. The DNA of the CDR3 is TGCGCCAGCAGCCAAGGGGGCTTCATGAACACTGAAGCTTTCTTT.

Here the CDR3 DNA reads TGTGCCAGCAGACCTTACAATGAGCAGTACTTC. As protein: CASRPYNEQYF. V gene TRBV2 combines with J gene TRBJ2-5, with D unclear. The germline V gene has CDR1 SNHLY and CDR2 FYNNEI. This CDR3 comprises 11 residues. V dropped 6 bases and J dropped 11 bases, with 13 bases sitting between them.

The chain recombines TRBV5-4 with TRBJ2-5; no reliable D call. CDR1 SGHNT and CDR2 YYREEE come from the germline V gene (reference sequence). Between the trimmed V and J ends, which lost 4 bases and 3 bases, there was a span of 13 bases. The CDR3 is made up of 14 amino acids. The CDR3: CASSPPDGEETQYF. Written as DNA, the CDR3 is TGTGCCAGCAGCCCCCCGGACGGAGAAGAGACCCAGTACTTC.

V and J are TRBV20-1 and TRBJ2-7; 8 bases match TRBD2. The J call may be faulty, since TRBJ2-5 better matches the DNA end. CDR1 is DFQATT, CDR2 SNEGSKA, per germline (reference sequence). The CDR3 runs to 15 residues. In DNA form, the CDR3 reads TGCAGTGCTCCCCGTCAGGGCGGGGGGTTGGAGACCCAGTACTTC. Translation gives CSAPRQGGGLETQYF.

The chain couples TRBV18 to TRBJ2-7; the D call may be TRBD1 or TRBD2 (6 bases each). Trimming left V 3 bases short and J 7 bases short, with 10 bases between. Germline-derived CDR1 and CDR2 are KGHSH and LQKENI. The CDR3 totals 12 residues. CDR3 bases: TGTGCCAGCTCACCGGAAGGGGGGGAGCAGTACTTC. Protein sequence: CASSPEGGEQYF.

There are a few counts of this clonotype. This rearrangement joins TRBV29-1 to TRBJ2-1; the match to TRBD2 covers 7 bases. This CDR3 has 14 amino acids. Germline V gene data show CDR1 as SQVTM and CDR2 as ANQGSEA. V trimming: 7 bases; J trimming: 4 bases; junction bases outside the gene matches: 10. CDR3 nucleotides: TGCAGCGCAAAAGGACTAGACGGTTACAATGAGCAGTTCTTC. Its protein is CSAKGLDGYNEQFF.

DNA for the CDR3: TGCAGCGTTGTCGGTCAGGGGACAGAGGGGAGCCCATATGGCTACACCTTC. It encodes CSVVGQGTEGSPYGYTF. V gene TRBV29-1 combines with J gene TRBJ1-2; 7 bases match TRBD1. The V segment lost 4 bases and the J segment 5 bases; nucleotides outside the gene matches: 19. This CDR3 has 17 amino acids. Per the germline V gene, CDR1 is SQVTM and CDR2 is ANQGSEA.

In DNA form, the CDR3 reads TGTGCCAGCAGCTTGGATGGTCAGGGGGGCACTGAAGCTTTCTTT. It codes for CASSLDGQGGTEAFF. The chain employs TRBV5-5 and TRBJ1-1, with TRBD1 matching over 7 bases. With 0 bases clipped from V and 4 bases from J, the junction kept 6 bases outside the gene matches. This CDR3 has 15 residues. The germline CDR1 and CDR2 sequences are SGHKS and YYEKEE (reference sequence).

This clonotype was counted between two and nine times. The chain employs TRBV10-3 and TRBJ2-1; no reliable D call. V was pared by 11 bases and J by 9 bases, with 26 bases between. The CDR3 totals 15 residues. Germline loops: CDR1 ENHRY, CDR2 SYGVKD. CDR3 in DNA: TGTGCCTCATCACGCGCCAGTACAACGGGTACTGAGCAGTTCTTC. This codes for CASSRASTTGTEQFF.

The V call is TRBV27, the J call TRBJ1-2; D remains unclear. CDR3 length equals 14 residues. The V gene's germline CDR1 is MNHEY and CDR2 SMNVEV (reference sequence). V lost 5 bases and J 2 bases, leaving 12 bases between the germline ends. The CDR3 DNA is TGTGCCAGCAGTCTCCGACAAACCAACTATGGCTACACCTTC. Protein: CASSLRQTNYGYTF.

The rearrangement uses TRBV7-6 and TRBJ1-1, with 8 bases lining up with TRBD1. Germline V lookup: CDR1 SGHVS, CDR2 FNYEAQ. V dropped 5 bases and J dropped 7; count of bases not matched to a gene: 6. The CDR3 sequence is 13 residues long. The CDR3 region has the DNA TGTGCCAGCAGCGACGACAGGGGCGTTGAAGCTTTCTTT. It yields the protein CASSDDRGVEAFF.

This clonotype occurred a few times. This sequence joins TRBV6-1 and TRBJ2-3, with TRBD2 as a possible D gene (6 bases). Between the trimmed V and J ends, which lost 0 bases and 6 bases, there was a span of 13 bases. Looked up from germline, CDR1 is MNHNS and CDR2 is SASEGT. CDR3 length equals 15 residues. The DNA for the CDR3 is TGTGCCAGCAGTGAAGCAGGAGGGGTGAGGGATACGCAGTATTTT. Translated, it gives CASSEAGGVRDTQYF.

This chain links TRBV27 with TRBJ2-1; 7 nucleotides match TRBD1. Gene TRBJ2-7 matches the end of the DNA better, so the J call may be wrong. The germline gives CDR1 MNHEY, CDR2 SMNVEV (reference sequence). The CDR3 consists of 14 residues. In DNA form, the CDR3 reads TGTGCCAGCAGTATCGGGACAGTCTACAATGAGCAGTACTTC. This codes for CASSIGTVYNEQYF.

J is TRBJ2-4 and V is TRBV27; D gene unclear. The DNA matches TRBJ2-5 better at its end, which makes the J call doubtful. The CDR3 extends over 14 amino acids. Germline V gives CDR1 MNHEY, CDR2 SMNVEV (reference sequence). CDR3 coding DNA: TGTGCCAGCAGTTTCGGTAGCACTCCCGAGACCCAGTACTTC. Encoded protein: CASSFGSTPETQYF.

This clonotype was seen a handful of times. This rearrangement joins TRBV5-1 to TRBJ2-2; 7 bases align to TRBD1. The length of the CDR3 is 16 residues. With 3 bases clipped from V and 1 base from J, the junction kept 6 bases outside the gene matches. CDR1 is SGHRS and CDR2 is YFSETQ in the germline V gene. As DNA, the CDR3 is TGCGCCAGCAGCTCACGCCGGGACAGGAACACCGGGGAGCTGTTTTTT. This translates into CASSSRRDRNTGELFF.